This record looks at one TCR beta chain sequence and its context. TCRdb keeps only in-frame clones here, not all; method: immunoSEQ multiplex PCR. The sample has 430,000 or so clones; roughly 90% are singletons. Each participant's cohort was designated according to participant-reported clinical history. Exposed participants encountered a COVID-19 case during the 2 weeks preceding study entry. The data belong to a study of blood T cell repertoires in COVID-19. This CDR3 spans 14 amino acids. Germline CDR1 reads KGHSH; CDR2 reads LQKENI. Trimming removed 3 bases from V and 6 bases from J; junction bases left unmatched: 5.

The source of this sequence is a woman under 30 who had been exposed to COVID-19. The sequenced sample was PBMCs or T cells enriched from blood (not recorded which). This chain uses TRBV18 with TRBJ1-1, with 9 bases fitting TRBD1. CDR3 nucleotide sequence: TGTGCCAGCTCACCCGGGACAGGGAGGCCTGAAGCTTTCTTT. Its translation is CASSPGTGRPEAFF.